These 17 T cell receptor beta chains were sequenced from one sample in a study of response to subunit inactivated influenza vaccine. TCRdb passed the RT-PCR reads through MiXCR, listing each CDR3 protein once. This repertoire shows over 650,000 distinct CDR3 sequences, about 18% found once; its top ten account for approximately 10%. The material sequenced was PBMCs from blood, taken roughly 5 days after vaccination. These receptors came from a man in his forties or fifties who received an inactivated influenza vaccine.

This clonotype has a handful of counts. The junction does not match germline at one end; this may be a read error. The chain links TRBV5-1 to TRBJ1-2; TRBD1 aligns across 9 bases. The CDR3 spans 15 residues. Germline CDR1 reads SGHRS; CDR2 reads YFSETQ. The CDR3 DNA is TGCGCCAGCGCCATGGGACAGGGAGCTAACTATCGCTACACCTTC. Amino acids: CASAMGQGANYRYTF.

J is TRBJ1-5 and V is TRBV10-3; 7 bases agree with TRBD1. The germline gives CDR1 ENHRY, CDR2 SYGVKD. The CDR3 contains 14 residues. Unmatched junction bases numbered 7, after V lost 10 bases and J lost 1 base. The CDR3, as DNA: TGTGCCACAAGGACAGGACGGAGCAATCAGCCCCAGCATTTT. Its protein is CATRTGRSNQPQHF.

The V call is TRBV6-2 or TRBV6-3, the J call TRBJ2-1; D ambiguous. Germline V CDR1 and CDR2: MNHEY, SVGEGT. V lost 5 bases and J lost 3, with 5 bases in between. The length of the CDR3 is 12 residues. CDR3 DNA: TGTGCCAGCAGTACGGTCTACAATGAGCAGTTCTTC. Translation gives CASSTVYNEQFF.

The chain recombines TRBV7-7 with TRBJ2-1; 14 bases align to TRBD2. The CDR3 is 15 amino acids. CDR1 and CDR2 (germline): SSHAT, FNYEAQ (reference sequence). After removal of 5 bases from V and 8 bases from J, the junction contained 5 bases not matched to a gene. The CDR3, as DNA: TGTGCCAGCAGCCATGGACTAGCGGGAGGATATGAGCAGTTCTTC. Protein: CASSHGLAGGYEQFF.

This clonotype was seen only a few times. The V and J genes are TRBV6-1 and TRBJ2-1, with D possibly being TRBD2 (5 bases). Trimming left V 6 bases short and J 7 bases short, with 13 bases between. Germline V lookup: CDR1 MNHNS, CDR2 SASEGT. The CDR3 runs 13 residues. CDR3 in DNA: TGTGCCAGCAGCCCAGAAGGAGGAAATGAGCAGTTCTTC. It encodes CASSPEGGNEQFF.

This chain connects TRBV24-1 to TRBJ1-2; no clear D gene. CDR1 and CDR2 from the germline V gene are KGHDR and SFDVKD. The V gene lost 4 bases and the J gene lost 6 bases, with 11 bases spanning the gap. The CDR3 has 13 amino acids. CDR3 protein: CATSDRTVNGYTF. DNA of the CDR3: TGTGCCACCAGTGACAGGACGGTCAATGGCTACACCTTC.

This clonotype came up a few times. The genes are TRBV7-8 and TRBJ2-7; 10 nucleotides line up with TRBD1. V lost 2 bases and J lost 4; bases outside the gene matches: 5. The CDR3 has 15 amino acids. CDR1 and CDR2 from the germline V gene are SGHVS and FQNEAQ. Here the CDR3 reads CASSLMGQGIYEQYF. CDR3 sequence (DNA): TGTGCCAGCAGCTTAATGGGACAGGGGATATACGAGCAGTACTTC.

On this clonotype: A clone one base away is much larger, so this may be a read error. The J gene is TRBJ2-1, the V gene TRBV6-2 or TRBV6-3, with unresolved D. V was clipped by 6 bases and J by 6 bases, with 12 bases between them. Germline V gene sequence: CDR1 MNHEY, CDR2 SVGEGT. The CDR3 has 13 amino acids. The CDR3 region has the DNA TGTGCCAGCAGCCCGGTCTGGATCAATGAGCAGTTCTTC. Translating it yields CASSPVWINEQFF.

This clonotype was observed a few times. The genes are TRBV5-1 and TRBJ2-7; TRBD2 might be the D (6 bases). V lost 3 bases and J 1 base, leaving 11 bases between the germline ends. CDR3 size: 14 residues. CDR1 and CDR2 from the germline V gene are SGHRS and YFSETQ. CDR3 amino acids: CASSSGEASYEQYF. The DNA of the CDR3 is TGCGCCAGCAGCTCGGGAGAAGCGTCCTACGAGCAGTACTTC. The variable domain in full, completed from reference TRBV5-1 and TRBJ2-7, reads KAGVTQTPRYLIKTRGQQVTLSCSPISGHRSVSWYQQTPGQGLQFLFEYFSETQRNKGNFPGRFSGRQFSNSRSEMNVSTLELGDSALYLCASSSGEASYEQYFGPGTRLTVT.

The V gene is TRBV6-6, the J gene TRBJ2-2; 8 bases are a match to TRBD2. V shed 8 bases, J shed 4 bases, and the junction held 0 bases outside the gene matches. CDR1 and CDR2 (germline): MNHNY, SVGAGI (reference sequence). The CDR3 is 12 residues long. CDR3 region: CASAGGTGELFF. The CDR3 region has the DNA TGTGCCAGCGCGGGGGGCACCGGGGAGCTGTTTTTT.

DNA of the CDR3: TGCAGTGCTAGAGACCCTCTAGGGGTGGATGAGCAGTTCTTC. This codes for CSARDPLGVDEQFF. V gene TRBV20-1 combines with J gene TRBJ2-1, with a possible D match to TRBD1 (5 bases). This CDR3 comprises 14 residues. Germline values: CDR1 DFQATT, CDR2 SNEGSKA (reference sequence). V lost 0 bases and J 8 bases, leaving 14 bases between the germline ends.

The gene calls are TRBV13 and TRBJ2-2; D ambiguous. V was pared by 5 bases and J by 4 bases, with 8 bases between. Germline V lookup: CDR1 PRHDT, CDR2 FYEKMQ (reference sequence). The CDR3 runs 13 residues. CDR3 in amino acids: CASSEQFTGELFF. The CDR3 coding sequence is TGTGCCAGCAGCGAACAATTCACCGGGGAGCTGTTTTTT.

The V gene is TRBV15, the J gene TRBJ2-2, with D hard to call. Trimming left V 3 bases short and J 1 base short, with 3 bases between. The CDR3 totals 13 residues. Germline-derived CDR1 and CDR2 are LNHNV and YYDKDF (reference sequence). The CDR3 region has the DNA TGTGCCACCAGCAGCGTGAACACCGGGGAGCTGTTTTTT. Its translation: CATSSVNTGELFF.

This clonotype was recorded many times. This sequence joins TRBV29-1 and TRBJ1-1; D might be TRBD1 (5 bases). CDR1 is SQVTM and CDR2 is ANQGSEA in the germline V gene. Trimming shortened V by 3 bases and J by 0 bases, and 8 bases separated the two germline ends. The CDR3 contains 13 residues. Written as DNA, the CDR3 is TGCAGCGTTGAGGGACGGTTGAACACTGAAGCTTTCTTT. Its protein product is CSVEGRLNTEAFF.

The chain uses TRBV6-2 or TRBV6-3 and TRBJ2-2; D gene ambiguous. Germline-derived CDR1 and CDR2 are MNHEY and SVGEGT. The CDR3 consists of 12 residues. Deletions cut 11 bases from V and 6 bases from J, with 13 bases between. CDR3 amino acids: CAGSGVAGELFF. CDR3 in DNA: TGTGCCGGTTCCGGCGTAGCCGGGGAGCTGTTTTTT.

This clonotype was seen only a few times. The rearrangement uses TRBV7-8 and TRBJ2-7, with D perhaps TRBD1 (5 bases). Germline V gene lookup returns CDR1 SGHVS and CDR2 FQNEAQ. V was cut by 2 bases and J by 6 bases, with 17 bases left in between. The CDR3 loop spans 15 amino acids. The CDR3 sequence is CASSLSWGSLGEQYF. CDR3 DNA sequence: TGTGCCAGCAGCTTAAGTTGGGGCAGCCTGGGCGAGCAGTACTTC.

This clonotype was seen a handful of times. This chain links TRBV28 with TRBJ2-3; weak D call: TRBD2 (6 bases). The CDR3 is made up of 16 amino acids. V was trimmed by 1 base and J by 1 base, leaving 12 bases between them. Per germline, CDR1 MDHEN and CDR2 SYDVKM. CDR3 region: CASSLSGAIRTDTQYF. The CDR3 region has the DNA TGTGCCAGCAGTTTATCGGGAGCAATACGCACAGATACGCAGTATTTT. Combining the CDR3 with reference TRBV28 and TRBJ2-3 gives the whole variable domain DVKVTQSSRYLVKRTGEKVFLECVQDMDHENMFWYRQDPGLGLRLIYFSYDVKMKEKGDIPEGYSVSREKKERFSLILESASTNQTSMYLCASSLSGAIRTDTQYFGPGTRLTVL.